One sample yielded the 4 T cell receptor beta chains listed below, sequenced in a study of shared clonotypes between healthy human individuals. The method was immunoSEQ multiplex PCR; TCRdb's version includes in-frame clones alone and lacks a portion of them. The table lists 450,000 to 550,000 clones, 70% to 80% of them singletons. Sequenced material: PBMCs. These receptors originate from a woman aged 40 to 50 in good health. Some clones in this sample may be carry-over from other donors' samples.

The chain joins TRBV7-2 to TRBJ1-3; a weak D match, TRBD1 (6 bases). The germline gives CDR1 SGHTA, CDR2 FQGNSA. CDR3 length: 15 residues. V was trimmed by 1 base and J by 2 bases, leaving 9 bases between them. The CDR3 sequence is CASSLVAGAGNTIYF. Written as DNA, the CDR3 is TGTGCCAGCAGCTTAGTGGCAGGGGCTGGAAACACCATATATTTT.

The V call is TRBV5-6, the J call TRBJ1-6, with a weak D call TRBD1 (6 bases). This CDR3 has 17 residues. V dropped 0 bases and J dropped 4 bases, with 14 bases sitting between them. CDR1 SGHDT and CDR2 YYEEEE come from the germline V gene. CDR3 nucleotide sequence: TGTGCCAGCAGCTTGGGCGGGGACATTCCTTATAATTCACCCCTCCACTTT. As protein: CASSLGGDIPYNSPLHF. Variable domain in full (rest from reference TRBV5-6 and TRBJ1-6): DAGVTQSPTHLIKTRGQQVTLRCSPKSGHDTVSWYQQALGQGPQFIFQYYEEEERQRGNFPDRFSGHQFPNYSSELNVNALLLGDSALYLCASSLGGDIPYNSPLHFGNGTRLTVT.

V gene TRBV2 combines with J gene TRBJ2-5; TRBD2 aligns across 11 bases. The CDR3 has 15 amino acids. The V gene end was trimmed by 5 bases and the J gene end by 1 base; junction bases not matched to a gene: 3. CDR1 SNHLY and CDR2 FYNNEI come from the germline V gene. The CDR3 here is CASSTGTSGQETQYF. The CDR3 nucleotides read TGTGCCAGCAGTACCGGGACTAGCGGCCAAGAGACCCAGTACTTC.

This chain connects TRBV7-9 to TRBJ2-5, with a possible D match to TRBD1 (6 bases). The germline CDR1 and CDR2 sequences are SEHNR and FQNEAQ (reference sequence). The CDR3 runs 16 residues. V gave up 8 bases and J gave up 5 bases, with 24 bases separating them. The CDR3 DNA follows: TGTGCCAGCTGTCCTCGGGACAAGAGTTGGGACGAGACCCAGTACTTC. It encodes CASCPRDKSWDETQYF.